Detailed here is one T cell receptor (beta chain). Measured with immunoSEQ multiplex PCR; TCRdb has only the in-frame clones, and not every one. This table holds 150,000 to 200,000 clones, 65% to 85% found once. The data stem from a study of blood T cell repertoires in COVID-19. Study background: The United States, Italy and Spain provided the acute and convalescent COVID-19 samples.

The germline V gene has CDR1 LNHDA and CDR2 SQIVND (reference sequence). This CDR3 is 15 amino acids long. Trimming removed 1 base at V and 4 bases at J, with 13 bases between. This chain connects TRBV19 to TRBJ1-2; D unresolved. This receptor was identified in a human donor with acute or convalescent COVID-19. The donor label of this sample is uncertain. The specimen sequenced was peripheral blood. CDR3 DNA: TGTGCCAGTAGTATAGGGTCCGCACCTATCTATGGCTACACCTTC. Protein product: CASSIGSAPIYGYTF.